These T cell receptor beta chains were read from a single sample in a study of glioma-infiltrating T cells. Via MiXCR, TCRdb re-called the multiplex PCR reads, giving one row per CDR3 protein. The sample holds some 190,000 distinct CDR3 sequences, 30% to 40% seen once. Sequencing used glioma tissue, nonneoplastic brain tissue, or PBMCs (not recorded which). These receptors were taken from a human donor with low-grade glioma or glioblastoma, undergoing nonglioma brain surgery, or in good health (not recorded which). Both conserved end residues are part of each CDR3. Each record gives: V gene, J gene, D gene, clone size, CDR3 protein, CDR3 DNA. D genes are given only for firm matches. Size is stated for part of the rows, as once, few or many counts, or as a class when the clone is expanded.

TRBV7-9	TRBJ2-7	TRBD2	.	CASRLLAGSYNEQYF	TGTGCCAGCAGACTACTAGCGGGAAGCTACAATGAGCAGTACTTC
TRBV19	TRBJ2-3	TRBD2	many	CASRALAGGPSDTQYF	TGTGCCAGTAGAGCCCTAGCGGGAGGGCCTTCAGATACGCAGTATTTT
TRBV24-1	TRBJ2-3	.	many	CATSDFARDATDTQYF	TGTGCCACCAGTGATTTCGCCAGGGACGCGACAGATACGCAGTATTTT
TRBV28	TRBJ1-5	TRBD1	.	CASSLERDRGLGNQPQHF	TGTGCCAGCAGTTTAGAACGGGACAGGGGGCTCGGCAATCAGCCCCAGCATTTT
TRBV6-1	TRBJ1-5	.	.	CASRPTWERKPQHF	TGTGCCAGCAGACCGACATGGGAGCGAAAGCCCCAGCATTTT
TRBV3-1	TRBJ1-2	.	.	CASSTRGFYGYTF	TGTGCCAGCAGCACCAGGGGTTTCTATGGCTACACCTTC
TRBV29-1	TRBJ2-7	.	.	CSVVEGNYEQYF	TGCAGCGTTGTAGAGGGGAATTACGAGCAGTACTTC
TRBV7-2	TRBJ1-5	TRBD1	few	CATGQGDTAQPQHF	TGTGCCACGGGACAGGGGGATACGGCTCAGCCCCAGCATTTT
TRBV20-1	TRBJ1-5	.	.	CSALPGVGNYPQHF	TGCAGTGCCCTCCCTGGGGTCGGCAATTATCCCCAGCATTTT
TRBV7-6	TRBJ2-1	TRBD2	many	CASSSPSSGNEQFF	TGTGCCAGCAGCTCCCCTTCTAGCGGCAATGAGCAGTTCTTC
TRBV25-1	TRBJ1-2	.	.	CASRGLGYTF	TGTGCCAGCAGAGGACTTGGCTACACCTTC
TRBV19	TRBJ2-3	TRBD2	many	CASSRLADSTDTQYF	TGTGCCAGTAGTCGACTAGCGGATAGCACAGATACGCAGTATTTT
TRBV20-1	TRBJ1-2	TRBD1	many	CSASDRGRSNYGYTF	TGCAGTGCTAGTGATAGGGGGCGAAGTAACTATGGCTACACCTTC
TRBV10-3	TRBJ2-1	.	many	CAIRFGGARSNEQFF	TGTGCCATCAGATTTGGAGGGGCGCGGAGCAATGAGCAGTTCTTC
TRBV11-3	TRBJ2-3	.	.	CASSGGEADTQYF	TGTGCCAGCAGCGGAGGCGAGGCAGATACGCAGTATTTT
TRBV5-1	TRBJ2-6	.	many	CASSLGSGANVLTF	TGTGCCAGCAGTTTAGGGTCTGGGGCCAACGTCCTGACTTTC